The 14 T cell receptor beta chains below were found in one sample sequenced in a study of shared clonotypes between healthy human individuals. Using immunoSEQ multiplex PCR, the repertoire was profiled, and TCRdb retains in-frame clones only, with some absent. This sample yields fewer than 1.6 million clones, of which approximately 98.5% are seen a single time; about 0.35% belongs to the top ten. The sample consisted of naive CD4+ T cells sorted from blood. Subset reported: CD45RA+ positively selected. Receptors were obtained from a man aged 30 to 39 in good health.

This chain links TRBV7-8 with TRBJ1-1; the D is unclear. Germline CDR1 reads SGHVS; CDR2 reads FQNEAQ. The CDR3 contains 13 residues. V dropped 2 bases and J dropped 5 bases, with 9 bases sitting between them. The CDR3, as DNA: TGTGCCAGCAGCTTAAGCTGGGAAACTGAAGCTTTCTTT. Translated: CASSLSWETEAFF.

The rearrangement uses TRBV6-1 and TRBJ1-1; D perhaps matches TRBD1 (5 bases). The V gene's germline CDR1 is MNHNS and CDR2 SASEGT. With 0 bases removed from V and 1 base from J, the gap between germline ends came to 18 bases. The CDR3 has 18 residues. For the CDR3, the DNA is TGTGCCAGCAGTGAAGCGATGTCATGGGGCCCCGAGAACACTGAAGCTTTCTTT. It is translated as CASSEAMSWGPENTEAFF.

Of note for this clone: Other DNA sequences in the sample encode the same CDR3. V usage is TRBV9 and J usage is TRBJ1-1; possibly TRBD1 for D (6 bases). Trimming removed 3 bases at V and 1 base at J, with 10 bases between. There are 14 residues in the CDR3. The V gene's germline CDR1 is SGDLS and CDR2 YYNGEE. The CDR3 loop reads CASSETGRNTEAFF. The CDR3 region has the DNA TGTGCCAGCAGCGAGACAGGTAGGAACACTGAAGCTTTCTTT. The full variable domain, rest sourced from reference TRBV9 and TRBJ1-1, is DSGVTQTPKHLITATGQRVTLRCSPRSGDLSVYWYQQSLDQGLQFLIQYYNGEERAKGNILERFSAQQFPDLHSELNLSSLELGDSALYFCASSETGRNTEAFFGQGTRLTVV.

Details on this clone: The sample contains more than one DNA sequence encoding this CDR3. The gene calls are TRBV10-3 and TRBJ1-1; no clear D. Germline V gives CDR1 ENHRY, CDR2 SYGVKD. CDR3 size: 13 residues. V lost 5 bases and J 3 bases, leaving 10 bases between the germline ends. The CDR3 DNA follows: TGTGCCATCAGTCCACGGACGGACACTGAAGCTTTCTTT. Translated: CAISPRTDTEAFF.

This sequence joins TRBV7-2 and TRBJ2-1; D is undetermined. With 9 bases removed from V and 0 bases from J, the gap between germline ends came to 15 bases. The germline V gene has CDR1 SGHTA and CDR2 FQGNSA. This CDR3 contains 15 residues. This CDR3 reads CASRTPGSSYNEQFF. For the CDR3, the DNA is TGTGCCAGTCGCACACCGGGCAGCTCCTACAATGAGCAGTTCTTC.

This clone came up once. The chain employs TRBV29-1 and TRBJ1-1, with D perhaps matching TRBD1 (5 bases). V shed 1 base and J shed 2 bases, with 11 bases lying between them. Germline-derived CDR1 and CDR2 are SQVTM and ANQGSEA. This CDR3 is built from 14 residues. The CDR3 spells CSVEVQGLNTEAFF. CDR3 nucleotide sequence: TGCAGCGTTGAAGTCCAGGGATTAAACACTGAAGCTTTCTTT.

CDR3 protein: CASRGDGGRKGYTF. DNA of the CDR3: TGTGCCAGCAGGGGGGACGGAGGGCGAAAGGGCTACACCTTC. The rearrangement links TRBV25-1 to TRBJ1-2; the D gene is possibly TRBD1 (5 bases). CDR1 and CDR2 from the germline V gene are MGHDK and SYGVNS. V was pared by 6 bases and J by 8 bases, with 19 bases between. The length of the CDR3 is 14 residues.

V usage is TRBV6-1 and J usage is TRBJ2-1, with 7 positions matching TRBD1. Trimming at V came to 10 bases and at J to 3 bases, leaving 6 bases not matched to a gene. Germline V gives CDR1 MNHNS, CDR2 SASEGT. The CDR3 consists of 13 residues. This CDR3 reads CAIDRDSYNEQFF. The DNA of the CDR3 is TGTGCCATCGACAGGGACAGCTACAATGAGCAGTTCTTC.

The chain's CDR3 is CASSVRDRGNTEAFF. CDR3 nucleotide sequence: TGTGCCAGCAGCGTAAGGGACAGGGGGAACACTGAAGCTTTCTTT. J is TRBJ1-1 and V is TRBV9; 10 nucleotides agree with TRBD1. The CDR3 runs 15 residues. Germline V gene sequence: CDR1 SGDLS, CDR2 YYNGEE. The ends lost 1 base at V and 1 base at J; junction bases unmatched: 1.

This sequence joins TRBV13 and TRBJ1-1, with 9 bases that match TRBD1. Germline-derived CDR1 and CDR2 are PRHDT and FYEKMQ (reference sequence). J was trimmed by 5 bases and V by 6 bases; bases with no gene match: 7. The CDR3 contains 14 residues. This CDR3 is CASSLDRGLTEAFF. In nucleotides, the CDR3 is TGTGCCAGCAGTTTGGACAGGGGATTGACTGAAGCTTTCTTT.

The gene calls are TRBV6-1 and TRBJ2-7, with a weak D call TRBD1 (5 bases). Per germline, CDR1 MNHNS and CDR2 SASEGT. The CDR3 is 12 amino acids. The V end was cut by 7 bases, the J end by 4 bases, with 11 bases between. The CDR3 region is CASTDKSYEQYF. Written as DNA, the CDR3 is TGTGCCAGCACGGACAAGTCTTACGAGCAGTACTTC.

V usage is TRBV15 and J usage is TRBJ2-7; 8 positions agree with TRBD1. Looked up from germline, CDR1 is LNHNV and CDR2 is YYDKDF (reference sequence). V was pared by 4 bases and J by 6 bases, with 8 bases of the junction left unmatched. The CDR3 length is 14 residues. The CDR3 coding sequence is TGTGCCACCAGCACGGGACAGGTTTTCGCCGAGCAGTACTTC. As protein: CATSTGQVFAEQYF.

This chain links TRBV5-6 with TRBJ1-5, with 10 bases fitting TRBD1. CDR1 and CDR2 (germline): SGHDT, YYEEEE. The V segment lost 1 base and the J segment 7 bases; nucleotides outside the gene matches: 14. The CDR3 has 18 residues. CDR3 nucleotides: TGTGCCAGCAGCTTGTCTCGACAGGGGGCGCCCCGGGCCCAGCCCCAGCATTTT. Amino acids: CASSLSRQGAPRAQPQHF.

This chain joins TRBV6-6 and TRBJ1-3; TRBD1 is a possible D gene (5 bases). The CDR3 totals 15 residues. The germline V and J ends were trimmed by 2 bases and 9 bases, with 17 bases remaining between them. CDR1 is MNHNY, CDR2 SVGAGI, per germline (reference sequence). CDR3 in DNA: TGTGCCAGCAGTTACACCGGGGCTACCGCCGGCACCATATATTTT. It encodes CASSYTGATAGTIYF.